This T cell receptor beta chain was identified in a study of blood T cell repertoires in COVID-19. Study information: Acute and convalescent COVID-19 specimens originated in the United States, Italy and Spain. Sample material is recorded as cDNA or gDNA derived from T cells, B-cell-depleted T cells, or PBMCs.

Germline values: CDR1 DFQATT, CDR2 SNEGSKA (reference sequence). The length of the CDR3 is 11 residues. V was trimmed by 7 bases and J by 5 bases, leaving 9 bases between them. Profiling relied on immunoSEQ multiplex PCR, and the TCRdb table lists in-frame clones only, not all of them. The table lists 400,000 or so clones, 70% to 90% of them singletons. The table lists this clone with a few counts. The chain has TRBV20-1 and TRBJ2-1; D is possibly TRBD2 (6 bases). Sequencing was done on a sample of PBMCs or T cells enriched from blood (not recorded which). The clonotype was recovered from a woman aged 40-49 years with acute COVID-19. Written as DNA, the CDR3 is TGCAGTGGGCGGGGAGACAATGAGCAGTTCTTC. Protein: CSGRGDNEQFF.